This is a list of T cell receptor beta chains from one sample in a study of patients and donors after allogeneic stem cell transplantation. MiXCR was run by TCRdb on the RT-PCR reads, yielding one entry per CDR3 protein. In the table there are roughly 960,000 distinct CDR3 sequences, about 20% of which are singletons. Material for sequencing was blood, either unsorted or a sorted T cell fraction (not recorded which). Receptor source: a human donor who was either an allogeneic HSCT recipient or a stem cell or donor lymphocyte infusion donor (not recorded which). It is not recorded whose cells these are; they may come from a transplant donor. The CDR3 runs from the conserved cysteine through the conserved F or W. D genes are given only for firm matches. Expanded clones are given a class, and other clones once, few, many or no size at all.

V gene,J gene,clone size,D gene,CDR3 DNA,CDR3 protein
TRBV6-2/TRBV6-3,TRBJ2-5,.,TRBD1,TGTGCCAGCAGGGCGACAGGGGGCGGGGAGACCCAGTACTTC,CASRATGGGETQYF
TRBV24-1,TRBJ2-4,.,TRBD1,TGTGCCACCAGTGATTTTTGGGACAGGGGATACAAAAACATTCAGTACTTC,CATSDFWDRGYKNIQYF
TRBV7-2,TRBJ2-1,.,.,TGTGCCAGCAGCCCAGGGGTAGATGGTGAGCAGTTCTTC,CASSPGVDGEQFF
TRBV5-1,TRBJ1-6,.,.,TGCGCCAGCAGCTCCTTCAGGGAGACTGATTCACCCCTCCACTTT,CASSSFRETDSPLHF
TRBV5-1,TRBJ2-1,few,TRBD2,TGCGCCAGCAGCTTCCCCTCGGGAGGTAGGGGTGAGCAGTTCTTC,CASSFPSGGRGEQFF
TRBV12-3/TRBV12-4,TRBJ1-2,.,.,TGTGCCAGCATCCCTCTACTCCAGGGAAACTATGGCTACACCTTC,CASIPLLQGNYGYTF
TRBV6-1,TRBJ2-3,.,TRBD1,TGTGCCAGCAGCCGACGGGGACAGGGTGGGGCAGATACGCAGTATTTT,CASSRRGQGGADTQYF
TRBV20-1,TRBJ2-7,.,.,TGCAGTGCCCTCACTCGGTCAGGGCTATTATCCTACGAGCAGTACTTC,CSALTRSGLLSYEQYF
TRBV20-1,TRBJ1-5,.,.,TGCAGTGCTAGAGATCGGAGGAAGGGCAATCAGCCCCAGCATTTT,CSARDRRKGNQPQHF
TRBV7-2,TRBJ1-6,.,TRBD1,TGTGCCAGCAGCTTAGCGCCCACCGGGACAGGGGGCTCCCATAATTCACCCCTCCACTTT,CASSLAPTGTGGSHNSPLHF
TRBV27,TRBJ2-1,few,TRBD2,TGTGCCAGCAGTTTTACCATGGGGGGGAGCTCCTACAATGAGCAGTTCTTC,CASSFTMGGSSYNEQFF
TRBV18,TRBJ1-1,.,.,TGTGCCAGCTCACTCCACCACGGGGGACTGAACACTGAAGCTTTCTTT,CASSLHHGGLNTEAFF
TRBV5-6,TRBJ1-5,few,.,TGTGCCAGCAGCTCCTTTGGGGACGGACCTGAGCCCCAGCATTTT,CASSSFGDGPEPQHF
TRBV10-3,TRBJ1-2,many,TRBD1,TGTGCCATCAGTGAGTCGCCGGGACAGAACTATGGCTACACCTTC,CAISESPGQNYGYTF
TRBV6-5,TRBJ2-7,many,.,TGTGCCAGCAGTTACACTCCTGGACAGATTGGGGAGCAGTACTTC,CASSYTPGQIGEQYF
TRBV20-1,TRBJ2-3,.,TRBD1,TGCAGTGCCACAGGGGGCACAGATACGCAGTATTTT,CSATGGTDTQYF
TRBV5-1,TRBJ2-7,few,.,TGCGCCAGCAGCGTGGGAGTTGACTACCTCATCTACGAGCAGTACTTC,CASSVGVDYLIYEQYF
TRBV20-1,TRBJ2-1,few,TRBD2,TGCAGTGCTGGGAGAATAGCGGGGGTCTCCTACAATGAGCAGTTCTTC,CSAGRIAGVSYNEQFF
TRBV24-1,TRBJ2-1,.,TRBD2,TGTGCCACCAGTGAGAGCGGGGGGGCCCGCGGTGAGCAGTTCTTC,CATSESGGARGEQFF
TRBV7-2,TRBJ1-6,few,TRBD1,TGTGCCAGCAGCTCAGGACAGGGGCAGAATTCACCCCTCCACTTT,CASSSGQGQNSPLHF
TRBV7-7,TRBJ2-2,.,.,TGTGCCAGCAGCGCTCGGACGAACACCGGGGAGCTGTTTTTT,CASSARTNTGELFF
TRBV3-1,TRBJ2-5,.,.,TGTGCCAGCAGCCCAGGGGGGCAAAGGACCCAGTACTTC,CASSPGGQRTQYF
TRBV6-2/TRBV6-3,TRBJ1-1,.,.,TGTGCCAGCAGTTACCGAGAGTCGGAAGCTTTCTTT,CASSYRESEAFF
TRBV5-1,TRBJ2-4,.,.,TGCGCCAGCAGCTTGAGTGGGCCGAGGGCCAAAAACATTCAGTACTTC,CASSLSGPRAKNIQYF
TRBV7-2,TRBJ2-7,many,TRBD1,TGTGCCAGCAGCATGGGGGGGGACAGGGGCTACGAGCAGTACTTC,CASSMGGDRGYEQYF
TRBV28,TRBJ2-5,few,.,TGTGCCAGCAGTTCTAGGACAGCATTCCAAGAGACCCAGTACTTC,CASSSRTAFQETQYF
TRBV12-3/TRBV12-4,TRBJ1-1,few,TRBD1,TGTGCCAGCAGTCCCACGACAGGGAGTGAAGCTTTCTTT,CASSPTTGSEAFF
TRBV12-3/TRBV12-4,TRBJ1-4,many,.,TGTGCCAGCAGCCCTCGGGGTAATGAAAAACTGTTTTTT,CASSPRGNEKLFF
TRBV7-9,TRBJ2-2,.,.,TGTGCCAGCAGCTCCGAGAGATCGAGCACCGGGGAGCTGTTTTTT,CASSSERSSTGELFF
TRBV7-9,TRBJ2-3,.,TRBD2,TGTGCCAGCAGCCGAAAGCGGGAGACGGGTCGCACAGATACGCAGTATTTT,CASSRKRETGRTDTQYF
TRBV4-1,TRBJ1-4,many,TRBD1,TGCGCCAGCAGCCAAGAGCCAGGGGGCATAGTAGGTGAAAAACTGTTTTTT,CASSQEPGGIVGEKLFF
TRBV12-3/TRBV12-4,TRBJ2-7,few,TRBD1,TGTGCCAGCAGTACCGACAGGGTTTTATACGAGCAGTACTTC,CASSTDRVLYEQYF
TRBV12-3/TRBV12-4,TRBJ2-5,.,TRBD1,TGTGCCAGCAGCTCTCGGGACAGAAGAGAAGAGACCCAGTACTTC,CASSSRDRREETQYF
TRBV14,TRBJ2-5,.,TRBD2,TGTGCCAGCAGCCGGACTAGCTTCTTTGATTTGGGTATTGAGACCCAGTACTTC,CASSRTSFFDLGIETQYF
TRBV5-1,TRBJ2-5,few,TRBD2,TGCGCCAGCAGCTTGACTAGCGGGGGGGCCGGGATGATCCAGTACTTC,CASSLTSGGAGMIQYF
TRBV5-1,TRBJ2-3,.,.,TGCGCCAGCAGCGGACCCCCTCGGGGGCCCACAGATACGCAGTATTTT,CASSGPPRGPTDTQYF
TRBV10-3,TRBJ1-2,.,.,TGTGCCATCAGTCTCTCCTCCGAAGGGGAAGGGGACTATGGCTACACCTTC,CAISLSSEGEGDYGYTF
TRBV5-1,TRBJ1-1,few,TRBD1,TGCGCCAGCAGCGGGCAGCCGGGACAGGGGGGCGACACTGAAGCTTTCTTT,CASSGQPGQGGDTEAFF
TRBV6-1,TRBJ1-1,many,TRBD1,TGTGCCAGCAGTAACAGGGGACCAAACACTGAAGCTTTCTTT,CASSNRGPNTEAFF
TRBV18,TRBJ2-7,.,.,TGTGCCAGCTCCCCGTTACCGGACTACGAGCAGTACTTC,CASSPLPDYEQYF
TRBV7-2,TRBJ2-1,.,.,TGTGCCAGCAGCCCCGACAGATATGAGCAGTTCTTC,CASSPDRYEQFF
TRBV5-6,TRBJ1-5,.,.,TGTGCCAGCAGCCGCCGGGGAATTAGGGGAGGAAATCAGCCCCAGCATTTT,CASSRRGIRGGNQPQHF
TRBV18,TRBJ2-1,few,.,TGTGCCAGCTCACCCCGTATCTCATATGACGTTACCTACAATGAGCAGTTCTTC,CASSPRISYDVTYNEQFF
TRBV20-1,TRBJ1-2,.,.,TGCAGTGCTGACGGGACTGTAAACTATGGCTACACCTTC,CSADGTVNYGYTF
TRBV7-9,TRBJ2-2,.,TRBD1,TGTGCCAGCAGCCACCGACAGGGGGCCGGGGAGCTGTTTTTT,CASSHRQGAGELFF
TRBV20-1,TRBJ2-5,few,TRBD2,TGCAGTGCTAGCTTTCTGTTTGGCCAGCGGGGCGGAGGGGAGACCCAGTACTTC,CSASFLFGQRGGGETQYF
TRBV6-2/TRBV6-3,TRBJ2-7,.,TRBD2,TGTGCCAGCAGTTACTCGGGGAGGGGAAGCTCCTACGAGCAGTACTTC,CASSYSGRGSSYEQYF
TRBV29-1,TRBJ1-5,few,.,TGCAGCGTGGGGGGGGGAGAGAGCAATCAGCCCCAGCATTTT,CSVGGGESNQPQHF
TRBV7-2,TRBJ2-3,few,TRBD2,TGTGCCAGCAGCTTAGTGGATCGCGGGGGGGTAGATACGCAGTATTTT,CASSLVDRGGVDTQYF
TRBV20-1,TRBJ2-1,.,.,TGCAGTGCTGCCCCGAAAGGGGGGGGCACCTACAATGAGCAGTTCTTC,CSAAPKGGGTYNEQFF
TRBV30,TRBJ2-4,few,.,TGTGCCTGGAGTGACCTACTAGCCAAAAACATTCAGTACTTC,CAWSDLLAKNIQYF
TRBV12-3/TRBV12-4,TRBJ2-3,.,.,TGTGCCAGCAGTCCCCCCTTGGTCGGGCGAACCACAGATACGCAGTATTTT,CASSPPLVGRTTDTQYF
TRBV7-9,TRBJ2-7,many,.,TGTGCCAGCAGCTTAGATACCTACGAGCAGTACTTC,CASSLDTYEQYF
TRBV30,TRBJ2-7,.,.,TGTGCCTGGAGTGTACAGGGAGTGGTGTCCTACGAGCAGTACTTC,CAWSVQGVVSYEQYF
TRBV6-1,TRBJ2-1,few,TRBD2,TGTGCCAGCAGGGCCACCGGGACTAGTTACAATGAGCAGTTCTTC,CASRATGTSYNEQFF
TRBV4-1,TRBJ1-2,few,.,TGCGCCAGCAGCCAAGATGGGGAACAGGGCTATGGCTACACCTTC,CASSQDGEQGYGYTF
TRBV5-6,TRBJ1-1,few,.,TGTGCCAGCAGCTCACGGTTTAAAGTAGGGGATAACACTGAAGCTTTCTTT,CASSSRFKVGDNTEAFF